This is a list of T cell receptor beta chains from one sample in a study of cytomegalovirus exposure and HLA in healthy donors. Repertoires were generated with immunoSEQ multiplex PCR, while TCRdb's copy carries only in-frame clones and drops some. The table shows approximately 110,000 clones, with less than 80% occurring only once. What was sequenced was PBMCs. The receptors come from a man aged 30 to 39 in good health and CMV-seronegative. Each CDR3 is given with its conserved first and last residue. The order of the fields is J gene, clone size, V gene, D gene, CDR3 protein, CDR3 DNA. A D gene is named only where the DNA matches it firmly. Some rows have no size entry. The others give once, few or many, or a class for an expanded clone.

TRBJ2-7	NA	TRBV7-9	NA	CASSKPATGAYEQYF	TGTGCCAGCAGCAAACCTGCGACGGGAGCCTACGAGCAGTACTTC
TRBJ2-2	NA	TRBV25-1	NA	CASSEWGSITGELFF	TGTGCCAGCAGTGAATGGGGCAGCATCACCGGGGAGCTGTTTTTT
TRBJ1-2	NA	TRBV6-5	TRBD1	CASSYQGGGWGYTF	TGTGCCAGCAGTTACCAGGGGGGAGGATGGGGCTACACCTTC
TRBJ2-7	NA	TRBV4-2	TRBD2	CASSQGLAGVYEQYF	TGTGCCAGCAGCCAGGGACTAGCGGGGGTTTACGAGCAGTACTTC
TRBJ2-3	NA	TRBV19	TRBD2	CASSRLAVTSTDTQYF	TGTGCCAGTAGTAGGCTAGCGGTAACTAGCACAGATACGCAGTATTTT
TRBJ1-3	NA	TRBV18	NA	CASSPPTPGRANTIYF	TGTGCCAGCTCACCACCGACTCCAGGGCGAGCAAACACCATATATTTT
TRBJ2-4	NA	TRBV6-1	TRBD1	CASSERQGAKNIQYF	TGTGCCAGCAGTGAAAGACAGGGTGCCAAAAACATTCAGTACTTC
TRBJ2-7	NA	TRBV9	NA	CASSVGLGTNTYEQYF	TGTGCCAGCAGCGTTGGTCTCGGCACTAACACCTACGAGCAGTACTTC
TRBJ2-7	NA	TRBV25-1	NA	CASSRDSYEQYF	TGTGCCAGCAGTCGGGACTCCTACGAGCAGTACTTC
TRBJ2-2	few	TRBV6-6	NA	CASIQGLKFDTGELFF	TGTGCCAGCATCCAGGGTTTGAAGTTTGACACCGGGGAGCTGTTTTTT
TRBJ2-7	NA	TRBV7-9	NA	CASLGGDEQYF	TGTGCCAGCCTGGGCGGGGACGAGCAGTACTTC
TRBJ2-3	NA	TRBV5-6	NA	CASSFFGREDTQYF	TGTGCCAGCAGCTTCTTCGGTCGGGAAGATACGCAGTATTTT
TRBJ2-5	NA	TRBV28	TRBD2	CASTRLAGAETQYF	TGTGCCAGCACCCGACTAGCGGGAGCGGAGACCCAGTACTTC
TRBJ2-1	NA	TRBV25-1	TRBD2	CASSSLTSGSMNEQFF	TGTGCCAGCAGCAGCCTGACTAGCGGGAGTATGAATGAGCAGTTCTTC
TRBJ1-2	NA	TRBV14	NA	CASSQGTGSVNYGYTF	TGTGCCAGCAGCCAAGGGACTGGGTCGGTTAACTATGGCTACACCTTC
TRBJ2-7	NA	TRBV7-9	TRBD2	CASSLVVLLAGGPSYEQYF	TGTGCCAGCAGCTTAGTTGTGCTGCTAGCGGGAGGGCCGTCCTACGAGCAGTACTTC
TRBJ2-3	NA	TRBV30	TRBD2	CAWSVAGTSTDTQYF	TGTGCCTGGAGTGTAGCGGGAACCAGCACAGATACGCAGTATTTT
TRBJ1-4	NA	TRBV19	TRBD1	CASSPRGRGKLFF	TGTGCCAGTAGTCCCAGGGGGCGAGGAAAACTGTTTTTT
TRBJ2-1	few	TRBV29-1	NA	CSVVGTSRGEQFF	TGCAGCGTTGTGGGGACGTCCCGGGGGGAGCAGTTCTTC
TRBJ2-1	NA	TRBV7-9	TRBD1	CASSSLGQDNEQFF	TGTGCCAGCAGCTCTTTGGGACAGGACAATGAGCAGTTCTTC
TRBJ2-3	NA	TRBV11-3	NA	CASSLQGTSTDTQYF	TGTGCCAGCAGCTTACAGGGAACTAGCACAGATACGCAGTATTTT
TRBJ1-4	NA	TRBV5-4	NA	CASSLQGFNEKLFF	TGTGCCAGCAGCTTGCAGGGTTTCAATGAAAAACTGTTTTTT
TRBJ1-4	NA	TRBV6-1	TRBD1	CASDRTGVNEKLFF	TGTGCCAGCGACCGGACAGGGGTAAATGAAAAACTGTTTTTT
TRBJ1-4	NA	TRBV7-8	TRBD1	CASSLRDRGWGNNEKLFF	TGTGCCAGCAGCTTACGGGACAGGGGATGGGGTAACAATGAAAAACTGTTTTTT
TRBJ2-3	NA	TRBV11-2	TRBD2	CASSSAGKAGEYTDTQYF	TGTGCCAGCAGCTCCGCGGGGAAAGCGGGGGAATACACAGATACGCAGTATTTT
TRBJ2-7	NA	TRBV2	NA	CASSEAGAYEQYF	TGTGCCAGCAGTGAAGCAGGGGCCTACGAGCAGTACTTC
TRBJ1-1	NA	TRBV5-1	NA	CASRRTGNTEAFF	TGCGCCAGCAGGCGTACAGGTAACACTGAAGCTTTCTTT
TRBJ1-1	NA	TRBV11-2	NA	CASSSTLRNSNTEAFF	TGTGCCAGCAGCTCAACCCTCAGGAATTCGAACACTGAAGCTTTCTTT
TRBJ2-1	NA	TRBV5-1	NA	CASSLEGAVRFNEQFF	TGCGCCAGCAGCTTGGAAGGGGCAGTGCGGTTCAATGAGCAGTTCTTC
TRBJ1-1	NA	TRBV12-5	NA	CASGLEAFF	TGTGCTAGTGGCCTTGAAGCTTTCTTT
TRBJ2-1	NA	TRBV5-1	TRBD2	CASSMRSGAGNEQFF	TGCGCCAGCAGCATGAGAAGCGGGGCCGGCAATGAGCAGTTCTTC
TRBJ1-2	once	TRBV28	TRBD1	CASSFGQGASGYTF	TGTGCCAGCAGTTTCGGACAGGGGGCGTCGGGCTACACCTTC
TRBJ2-7	NA	TRBV27	NA	CASSGSGSRQYF	TGTGCCAGCAGTGGCTCAGGGTCGAGGCAGTACTTC
TRBJ2-7	NA	TRBV6-1	TRBD1	CASRDRSSYEQYF	TGTGCCAGCAGGGACAGGAGCTCCTACGAGCAGTACTTC
TRBJ1-5	NA	TRBV6-5	TRBD1	CASSSGQGSNQPQHF	TGTGCCAGCAGTTCGGGACAGGGTAGCAATCAGCCCCAGCATTTT
TRBJ1-6	once	TRBV23-1	TRBD1	CASSRGTGRNSPLHF	TGCGCCAGCAGTCGGGGGACAGGGAGAAATTCACCCCTCCACTTT
TRBJ1-5	NA	TRBV7-9	NA	CASSLIAGEGQPQHF	TGTGCCAGCAGCTTAATTGCAGGGGAGGGTCAGCCCCAGCATTTT